The 28 T cell receptor beta chains in this list originate from one sample, sequenced in a study of monozygotic twins with inflammatory bowel disease. TCRdb re-called the 5' RACE reads and gives one entry per CDR3 protein, without DNA. This table holds hundreds of thousands of distinct CDR3 sequences. The sequenced sample consisted of blood. These TCRs come from a human donor with ulcerative colitis or Crohn's disease, or a healthy co-twin of an affected twin (not recorded which).

The chain is built from TRBV5-6 and TRBJ2-5; the TRBD2 assignment by TCRdb is unverifiable without DNA. This CDR3 has 16 amino acids. The germline gives CDR1 SGHDT, CDR2 YYEEEE. CDR3 in amino acids: CASSFKASGGQETQYF.

The V gene is TRBV7-9, the J gene TRBJ1-4; the TCRdb D gene call, TRBD1, has no DNA to confirm it. Germline V gives CDR1 SEHNR, CDR2 FQNEAQ (reference sequence). The length of the CDR3 is 15 residues. CDR3 residues: CASSPQTGGFEKLFF. Full variable domain (missing parts from reference TRBV7-9 and TRBJ1-4): DTGVSQNPRHKITKRGQNVTFRCDPISEHNRLYWYRQTLGQGPEFLTYFQNEAQLEKSRLLSDRFSAERPKGSFSTLEIQRTEQGDSAMYLCASSPQTGGFEKLFFGSGTQLSVL.

The V and J genes are TRBV7-2 and TRBJ1-5. CDR3 length: 16 amino acids. The germline V gene has CDR1 SGHTA and CDR2 FQGNSA. CDR3 loop: CASSFYTGGGNQPQHF. Supplemented by reference TRBV7-2 and TRBJ1-5, the full variable domain reads GAGVSQSPSNKVTEKGKDVELRCDPISGHTALYWYRQSLGQGLEFLIYFQGNSAPDKSGLPSDRFSAERTGGSVSTLTIQRTQQEDSAVYLCASSFYTGGGNQPQHFGDGTRLSIL.

V gene TRBV12-3 or TRBV12-4 combines with J gene TRBJ2-3; TCRdb calls TRBD1, which cannot be checked without DNA. The CDR3 sequence is 14 residues long. CDR3 amino acids: CASSTGGVTDTQYF.

This chain joins TRBV20-1 and TRBJ1-2; with no DNA, the TCRdb D assignment of TRBD1 cannot be verified. The CDR3 extends over 14 amino acids. In germline, CDR1 is DFQATT, CDR2 SNEGSKA (reference sequence). CDR3 sequence: CSAQSPGQGYGYTF.

V usage is TRBV14 and J usage is TRBJ2-5; TCRdb's D call, TRBD2, is unchecked because there is no DNA. The CDR3 has 14 residues. In germline, CDR1 is SGHDN, CDR2 FVKESK. The CDR3 region is CASSQGYSGGSQYF. Based on the CDR3 plus reference TRBV14 and TRBJ2-5, the full variable domain is EAGVTQFPSHSVIEKGQTVTLRCDPISGHDNLYWYRRVMGKEIKFLLHFVKESKQDESGMPNNRFLAERTGGTYSTLKVQPAELEDSGVYFCASSQGYSGGSQYFGPGTRLLVL.

V and J are TRBV20-1 and TRBJ2-1; TCRdb designates TRBD2, a call that cannot be tested without DNA. The CDR3 contains 14 residues. Germline V gene lookup returns CDR1 DFQATT and CDR2 SNEGSKA (reference sequence). The CDR3 sequence: CSASSVRNYNEQFF.

The chain joins TRBV11-2 to TRBJ2-2; TCRdb picks TRBD2, but there is no DNA to check that call. This CDR3 region has 17 residues. Germline assignment: CDR1 SGHAT and CDR2 FQNNGV. CDR3: CASSLAREGGRSGELFF.

The chain has TRBV9 and TRBJ1-4. CDR1 is SGDLS, CDR2 YYNGEE, per germline. This CDR3 is built from 13 residues. The CDR3 reads CASSRRVFEKLFF.

J is TRBJ2-1 and V is TRBV19. The CDR3 runs 13 residues. Per germline, CDR1 LNHDA and CDR2 SQIVND (reference sequence). CDR3 loop: CASILGIYNEQFF.

This chain connects TRBV7-3 to TRBJ2-3; as DNA is missing, the TRBD2 call by TCRdb cannot be tested. The germline V gene has CDR1 SGHTA and CDR2 FQGTGA. CDR3 length equals 16 residues. This chain's CDR3 is CASSLTGTSETDTQYF.

The V and J genes are TRBV5-1 and TRBJ2-1; TCRdb's assignment of TRBD2 cannot be checked, as there is no DNA. The germline V gene encodes CDR1 SGHRS and CDR2 YFSETQ. The CDR3 consists of 15 residues. CDR3 sequence: CASSLEVAGYNEQFF.

V usage is TRBV21-1 and J usage is TRBJ2-2; TCRdb proposes TRBD2, but this gene call is untestable without DNA. TRBV21-1 is termed a pseudogene. The CDR3 has 14 residues. CDR3 sequence reads: CASSTPQDTGELFF.

The chain joins TRBV4-1 to TRBJ2-3; TCRdb gives TRBD1 as the D gene, but with no DNA this cannot be confirmed. The CDR3 totals 15 residues. Germline-derived CDR1 and CDR2 are MGHRA and YSYEKL. The CDR3 region is CASSEGAVSTDTQYF.

The chain is built from TRBV4-2 and TRBJ1-1. CDR3 length: 12 residues. Germline V lookup: CDR1 LGHNA, CDR2 YNFKEQ. This chain's CDR3 is CASSQEVDEAFF.

This chain uses TRBV11-2 with TRBJ2-5; TCRdb's assignment of TRBD1 cannot be checked, as there is no DNA. CDR1 is SGHAT and CDR2 is FQNNGV in the germline V gene. The CDR3 runs 12 residues. Here the CDR3 reads CASSERGETQYF.

The chain couples TRBV7-9 to TRBJ1-2. The CDR3 covers 16 residues. Looked up from germline, CDR1 is SEHNR and CDR2 is FQNEAQ (reference sequence). CDR3 in amino acids: CASSLGAYGTYYGYTF. The full variable domain, rest sourced from reference TRBV7-9 and TRBJ1-2, is DTGVSQNPRHKITKRGQNVTFRCDPISEHNRLYWYRQTLGQGPEFLTYFQNEAQLEKSRLLSDRFSAERPKGSFSTLEIQRTEQGDSAMYLCASSLGAYGTYYGYTFGSGTRLTVV.

The chain carries TRBV5-4 and TRBJ1-2; TCRdb calls TRBD1, which cannot be checked without DNA. The CDR3 runs to 11 residues. CDR1 and CDR2 (germline): SGHNT, YYREEE (reference sequence). CDR3 residues: CASSPGQGCTF.

The V call is TRBV10-3, the J call TRBJ1-1; TCRdb outputs TRBD1, but without DNA this stays unchecked. Germline loops: CDR1 ENHRY, CDR2 SYGVKD. The CDR3 totals 14 residues. CDR3 region: CAISEQTGNTEAFF.

This chain joins TRBV27 and TRBJ2-4; the D call of TRBD1 rests on TCRdb alone, since no DNA is present to check it. The CDR3 consists of 13 residues. The germline V gene encodes CDR1 MNHEY and CDR2 SMNVEV (reference sequence). This chain's CDR3 is CASSFGGENIQYF.

The chain recombines TRBV24-1 with TRBJ2-1; checking the TCRdb D call of TRBD1 is not possible without DNA. Germline CDR1 and CDR2: KGHDR and SFDVKD. The CDR3 spans 15 residues. The CDR3 sequence: CATSDWTGGYNEQFF.

The V call is TRBV7-2, the J call TRBJ1-1; TCRdb proposes TRBD1, but this gene call is untestable without DNA. Germline V gene lookup returns CDR1 SGHTA and CDR2 FQGNSA. This CDR3 contains 14 residues. Here the CDR3 reads CASSHGQLNTEAFF. Variable domain in full (rest from reference TRBV7-2 and TRBJ1-1): GAGVSQSPSNKVTEKGKDVELRCDPISGHTALYWYRQSLGQGLEFLIYFQGNSAPDKSGLPSDRFSAERTGGSVSTLTIQRTQQEDSAVYLCASSHGQLNTEAFFGQGTRLTVV.

The chain has TRBV4-3 and TRBJ2-2. The CDR3 runs to 17 residues. Germline V gene lookup returns CDR1 LGHNA and CDR2 YSLEER. The CDR3 spells CASSQEMIGANTGELFF.

V usage is TRBV9 and J usage is TRBJ2-7; the D gene TCRdb calls, TRBD1, cannot be checked with no DNA. CDR1 is SGDLS and CDR2 is YYNGEE in the germline V gene. CDR3 length equals 16 residues. The CDR3 region is CASSPQGAGRSYEQYF.

The rearrangement joins TRBV19 to TRBJ1-2. Germline assignment: CDR1 LNHDA and CDR2 SQIVND (reference sequence). The CDR3 sequence is 15 residues long. The CDR3 loop is CASSSEGNLIYGYTF.

The chain uses TRBV7-9 and TRBJ2-1; the D gene TCRdb calls, TRBD1, cannot be checked with no DNA. Germline V lookup: CDR1 SEHNR, CDR2 FQNEAQ (reference sequence). The CDR3 length is 16 residues. CDR3 sequence reads: CASSFRGGKTYNEQFF.

The chain combines TRBV7-2 with TRBJ2-7; absent DNA, TCRdb's TRBD1 call cannot be checked. CDR3 length equals 15 residues. Germline CDR1 is SGHTA and CDR2 is FQGNSA. The CDR3 region is CASSLTRTGGYEQYF. The full variable domain, with the rest looked up from reference TRBV7-2 and TRBJ2-7, is GAGVSQSPSNKVTEKGKDVELRCDPISGHTALYWYRQSLGQGLEFLIYFQGNSAPDKSGLPSDRFSAERTGGSVSTLTIQRTQQEDSAVYLCASSLTRTGGYEQYFGPGTRLTVT.

The rearrangement links TRBV7-2 to TRBJ2-7; TCRdb reports TRBD1, a call that lacks DNA to check it against. This CDR3 spans 13 amino acids. Germline CDR1 SGHTA, CDR2 FQGNSA. CDR3: CASSPGQGVEQYF.